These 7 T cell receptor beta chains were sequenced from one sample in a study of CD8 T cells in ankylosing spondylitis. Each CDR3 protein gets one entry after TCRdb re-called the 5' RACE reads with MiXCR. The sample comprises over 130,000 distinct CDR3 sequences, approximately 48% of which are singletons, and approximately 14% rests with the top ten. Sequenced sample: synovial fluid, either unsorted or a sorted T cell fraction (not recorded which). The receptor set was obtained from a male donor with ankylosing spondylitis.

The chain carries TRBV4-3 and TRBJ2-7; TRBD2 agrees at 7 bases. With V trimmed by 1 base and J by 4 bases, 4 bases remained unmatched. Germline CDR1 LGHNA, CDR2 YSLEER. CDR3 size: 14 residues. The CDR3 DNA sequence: TGCGCCAGCAGCCAAGGGGGGAGGGGATACGAGCAGTACTTC. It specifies CASSQGGRGYEQYF.

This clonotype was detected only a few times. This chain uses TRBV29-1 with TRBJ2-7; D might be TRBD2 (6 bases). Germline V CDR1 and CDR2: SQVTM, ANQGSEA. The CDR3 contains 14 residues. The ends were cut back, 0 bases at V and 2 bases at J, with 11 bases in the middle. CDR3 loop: CSVEDRRDPYEQYF. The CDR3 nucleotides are TGCAGCGTTGAAGACAGGCGGGACCCCTACGAGCAGTACTTC.

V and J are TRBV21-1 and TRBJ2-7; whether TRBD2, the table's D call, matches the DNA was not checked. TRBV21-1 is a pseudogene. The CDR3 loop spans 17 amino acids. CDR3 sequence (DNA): TGTGCCAGCAGCAAACCCCCTAGCGGGAGGCTTACCCACGAGCAGTACTTC. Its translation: CASSKPPSGRLTHEQYF.

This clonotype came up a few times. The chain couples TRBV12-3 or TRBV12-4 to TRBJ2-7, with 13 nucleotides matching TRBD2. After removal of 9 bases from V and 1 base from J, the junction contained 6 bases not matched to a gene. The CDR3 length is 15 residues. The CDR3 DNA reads TGTGCCAGTGGCCCGGGACTAGCGGGATCCTACGAGCAGTACTTC. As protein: CASGPGLAGSYEQYF.

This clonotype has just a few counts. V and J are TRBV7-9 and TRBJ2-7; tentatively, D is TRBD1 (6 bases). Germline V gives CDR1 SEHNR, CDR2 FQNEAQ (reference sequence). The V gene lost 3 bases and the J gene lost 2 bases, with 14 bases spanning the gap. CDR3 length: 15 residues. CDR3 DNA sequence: TGTGCCAGCAGCTTGGCCCAGGGGATCGCCTACGAGCAGTACTTC. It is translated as CASSLAQGIAYEQYF.

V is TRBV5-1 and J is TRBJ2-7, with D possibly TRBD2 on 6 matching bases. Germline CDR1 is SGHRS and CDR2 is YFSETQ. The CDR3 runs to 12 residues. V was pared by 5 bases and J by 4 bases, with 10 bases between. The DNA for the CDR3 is TGCGCCAGCAGTGGCGGAGGGTACGAGCAGTACTTC. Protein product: CASSGGGYEQYF.

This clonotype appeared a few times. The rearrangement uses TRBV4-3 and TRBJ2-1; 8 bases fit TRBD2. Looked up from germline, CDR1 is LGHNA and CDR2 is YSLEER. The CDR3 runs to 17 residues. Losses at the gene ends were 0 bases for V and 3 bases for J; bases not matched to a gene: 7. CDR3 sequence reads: CASSQEGAGADYNEQFF. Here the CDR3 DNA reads TGCGCCAGCAGCCAAGAGGGAGCGGGAGCCGACTACAATGAGCAGTTCTTC.